The 6 T cell receptor beta chains below were found in one sample sequenced in a study of T cells in Graves' hyperthyroidism and ophthalmopathy. Using RNA transcripts as the source, TCR beta CDR3 regions were amplified. HTBI primers drove first-round RT-PCR of the TCR CDR3. Each CDR3 protein is one row after TCRdb ran MiXCR on the multiplex PCR reads. The data contain about 640,000 distinct CDR3 sequences, 45% of them seen just once; the ten biggest clones take up less than 8.5%. The specimen was peripheral blood or thyroid tissue (not recorded which). These receptors all stem from an adult man with Graves' disease, either hyperthyroidism or ophthalmopathy (not recorded which).

This chain joins TRBV7-9 and TRBJ1-2, with D unclear. V was trimmed by 11 bases and J by 13 bases, leaving 32 bases between them. CDR3 size: 15 residues. The germline V gene encodes CDR1 SEHNR and CDR2 FQNEAQ (reference sequence). The CDR3 reads CAWSALKLREVRLTF. CDR3 nucleotide sequence: TGTGCCTGGAGTGCCCTCAAACTTCGGGAAGTTCGGCTCACCTTC.

This clonotype was found a few times. The rearrangement joins TRBV2 to TRBJ1-3; 7 nucleotides agree with TRBD1. In germline, CDR1 is SNHLY, CDR2 FYNNEI. Trimming cost V 10 bases and J 1 base; bases outside gene matches: 10. This CDR3 spans 15 amino acids. As DNA, the CDR3 is TGTGCCACCAGGACAGGTTGGGGTTCTGGAAACACCATATATTTT. Its translation is CATRTGWGSGNTIYF.

Worth noting for this clonotype: At one end, the junction sequence differs from germline, possibly due to a read error. The rearrangement joins TRBV7-4 to TRBJ1-2, with D possibly matching TRBD1 (6 bases). The CDR3 has 15 amino acids. Germline V CDR1 and CDR2: SGHVT, SQSDAQ. Here the CDR3 reads CASSQEMSGANGYTF. CDR3 sequence (DNA): TGCGCCAGCAGCCAAGAAATGTCAGGGGCGAATGGCTACACCTTC. The entire variable domain, with the rest obtained from reference TRBV7-4 and TRBJ1-2, is as follows: GAGVSQSPRYKVAKRGRDVALRCDSISGHVTLYWYRQTLGQGSEVLTYSQSDAQRDKSGRPSGRFSAERPERSVSTLKIQRTEQGDSAVYLCASSQEMSGANGYTFGSGTRLTVV.

The sample holds many counts of this clonotype. The chain joins TRBV6-6 to TRBJ2-6, with D unclear. V was shortened by 6 bases and J by 0 bases, with 9 bases between the two germline ends. The length of the CDR3 is 15 residues. Germline loops: CDR1 MNHNY, CDR2 SVGAGI (reference sequence). This chain's CDR3 is CASSPIGSGANVLTF. CDR3 bases: TGTGCCAGCAGCCCCATCGGCTCTGGGGCCAACGTCCTGACTTTC.

CDR3: CASSSWRVNTGELFF. CDR3 coding DNA: TGTGCCAGCAGTAGTTGGCGGGTGAACACCGGGGAGCTGTTTTTT. The chain recombines TRBV9 with TRBJ2-2, with D possibly being TRBD2 (5 bases). CDR1 is SGDLS and CDR2 is YYNGEE in the germline V gene. The CDR3 runs to 15 residues. V shed 5 bases and J shed 1 base, with 12 bases lying between them.

The table lists this clonotype with many counts. This chain connects TRBV2 to TRBJ1-1; 7 bases agree with TRBD1. V dropped 5 bases and J dropped 1; count of bases not matched to a gene: 1. The germline V gene encodes CDR1 SNHLY and CDR2 FYNNEI. The CDR3 is 13 residues long. This chain's CDR3 is CASSRQGNTEAFF. The CDR3 DNA sequence: TGTGCCAGCAGTCGACAGGGGAACACTGAAGCTTTCTTT.